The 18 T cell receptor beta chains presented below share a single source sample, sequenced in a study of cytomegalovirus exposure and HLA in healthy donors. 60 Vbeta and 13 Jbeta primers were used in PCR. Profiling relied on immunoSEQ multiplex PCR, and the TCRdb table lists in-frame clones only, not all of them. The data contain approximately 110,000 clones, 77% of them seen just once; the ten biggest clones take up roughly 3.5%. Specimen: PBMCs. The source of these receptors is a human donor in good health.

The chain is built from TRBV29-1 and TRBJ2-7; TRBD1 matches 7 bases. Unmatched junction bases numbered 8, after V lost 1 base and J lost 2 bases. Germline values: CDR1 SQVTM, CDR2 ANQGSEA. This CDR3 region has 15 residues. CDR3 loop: CSVEGGSGGTYEQYF. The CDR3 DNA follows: TGCAGCGTTGAAGGGGGGTCAGGGGGTACCTACGAGCAGTACTTC.

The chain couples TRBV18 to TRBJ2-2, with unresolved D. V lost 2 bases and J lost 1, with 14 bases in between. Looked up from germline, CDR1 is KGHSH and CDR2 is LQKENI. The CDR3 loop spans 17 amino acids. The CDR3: CASSPERAILNTGELFF. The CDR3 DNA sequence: TGTGCCAGCTCACCAGAGCGTGCGATACTGAACACCGGGGAGCTGTTTTTT.

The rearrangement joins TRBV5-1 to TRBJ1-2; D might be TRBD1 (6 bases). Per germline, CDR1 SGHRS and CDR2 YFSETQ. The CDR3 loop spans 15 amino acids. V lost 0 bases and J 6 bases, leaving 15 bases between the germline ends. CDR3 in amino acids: CASSLGQGIPNGYTF. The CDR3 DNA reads TGCGCCAGCAGCTTGGGTCAGGGGATCCCCAATGGCTACACCTTC.

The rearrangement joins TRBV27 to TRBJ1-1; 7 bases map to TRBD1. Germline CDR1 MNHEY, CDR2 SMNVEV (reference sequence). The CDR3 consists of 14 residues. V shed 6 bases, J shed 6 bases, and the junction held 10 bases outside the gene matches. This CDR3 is CASRAGGRVPEAFF. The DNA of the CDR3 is TGTGCCAGCAGGGCAGGGGGTCGGGTTCCTGAAGCTTTCTTT.

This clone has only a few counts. The DNA of the CDR3 is TGTGCCAGCAGTCAGCCGGGACAGGGGTCCTACGAGCAGTACTTC. It specifies CASSQPGQGSYEQYF. This sequence joins TRBV6-1 and TRBJ2-7; TRBD1 matches at 10 bases. Trimming took 5 bases from V and 1 from J; bases not matched to a gene: 5. Germline lookup yields CDR1 MNHNS and CDR2 SASEGT. This CDR3 comprises 15 residues.

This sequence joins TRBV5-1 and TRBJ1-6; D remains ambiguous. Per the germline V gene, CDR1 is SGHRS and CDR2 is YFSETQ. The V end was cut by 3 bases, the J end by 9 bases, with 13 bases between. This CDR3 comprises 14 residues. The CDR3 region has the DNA TGCGCCAGCAGCTCGGACGGGAGAGGTTCACCCCTCCACTTT. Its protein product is CASSSDGRGSPLHF.

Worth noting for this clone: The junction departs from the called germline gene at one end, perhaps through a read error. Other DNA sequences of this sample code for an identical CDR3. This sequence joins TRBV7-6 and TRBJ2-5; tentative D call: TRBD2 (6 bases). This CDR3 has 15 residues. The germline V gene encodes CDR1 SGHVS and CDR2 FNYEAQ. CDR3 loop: CASSLARGDQETQYF. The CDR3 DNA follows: TGCGCCAGCAGCTTAGCGCGGGGAGACCAAGAGACCCAGTACTTC.

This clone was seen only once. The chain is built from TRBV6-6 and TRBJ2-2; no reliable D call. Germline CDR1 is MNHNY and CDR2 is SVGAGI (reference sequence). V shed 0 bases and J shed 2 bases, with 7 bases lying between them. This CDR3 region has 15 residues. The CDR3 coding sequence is TGTGCCAGCAGTTACTCGGCAGGAAACACCGGGGAGCTGTTTTTT. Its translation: CASSYSAGNTGELFF.

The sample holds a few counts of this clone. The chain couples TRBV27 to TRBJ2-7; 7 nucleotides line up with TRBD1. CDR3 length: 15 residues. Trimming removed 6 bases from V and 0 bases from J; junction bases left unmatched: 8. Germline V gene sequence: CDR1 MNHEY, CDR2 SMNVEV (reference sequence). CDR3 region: CASRRGQGSSYEQYF. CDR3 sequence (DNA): TGTGCCAGCAGGAGGGGGCAGGGGAGCTCCTACGAGCAGTACTTC.

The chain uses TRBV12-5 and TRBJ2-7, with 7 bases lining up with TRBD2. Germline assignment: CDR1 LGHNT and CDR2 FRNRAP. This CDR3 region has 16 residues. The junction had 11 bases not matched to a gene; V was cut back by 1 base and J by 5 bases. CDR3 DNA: TGTGCTAGTGGTTTGGCGCCTGGGAGGGGCGGCGACGAGCAGTACTTC. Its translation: CASGLAPGRGGDEQYF.

In DNA form, the CDR3 reads TGTGCCAGCAGTGAAACAGCCCACTACGAGCAGTACTTC. It yields the protein CASSETAHYEQYF. The V and J genes are TRBV6-1 and TRBJ2-7; D remains ambiguous. V shed 2 bases and J shed 3 bases, with 8 bases lying between them. CDR1 is MNHNS and CDR2 is SASEGT in the germline V gene. CDR3 length equals 13 residues.

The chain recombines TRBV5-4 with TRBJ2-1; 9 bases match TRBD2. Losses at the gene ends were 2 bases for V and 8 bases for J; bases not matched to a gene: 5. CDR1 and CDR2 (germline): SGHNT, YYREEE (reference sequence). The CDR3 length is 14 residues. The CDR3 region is CASSFSGSGYEQFF. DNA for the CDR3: TGTGCCAGCAGCTTTAGCGGGAGTGGGTATGAGCAGTTCTTC.

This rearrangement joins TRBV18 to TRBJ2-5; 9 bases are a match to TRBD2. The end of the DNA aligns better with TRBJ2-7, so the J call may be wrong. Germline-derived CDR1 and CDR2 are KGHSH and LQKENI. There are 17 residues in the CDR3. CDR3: CASSPRIGVAGAYEQYF. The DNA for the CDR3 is TGTGCCAGCTCACCACGGATAGGGGTAGCGGGAGCCTACGAGCAGTACTTC.

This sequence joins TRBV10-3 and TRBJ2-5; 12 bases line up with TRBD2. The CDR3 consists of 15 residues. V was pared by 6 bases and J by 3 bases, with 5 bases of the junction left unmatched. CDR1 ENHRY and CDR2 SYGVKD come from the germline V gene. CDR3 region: CAISPTSGSEETQYF. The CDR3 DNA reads TGTGCCATCAGCCCGACTAGCGGGAGCGAAGAGACCCAGTACTTC.

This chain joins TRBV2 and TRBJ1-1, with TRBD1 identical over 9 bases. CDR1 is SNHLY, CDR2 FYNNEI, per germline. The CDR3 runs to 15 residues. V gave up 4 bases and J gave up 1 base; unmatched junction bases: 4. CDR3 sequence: CASSARQGENTEAFF. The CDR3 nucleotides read TGTGCCAGCAGTGCCCGACAGGGGGAGAACACTGAAGCTTTCTTT.

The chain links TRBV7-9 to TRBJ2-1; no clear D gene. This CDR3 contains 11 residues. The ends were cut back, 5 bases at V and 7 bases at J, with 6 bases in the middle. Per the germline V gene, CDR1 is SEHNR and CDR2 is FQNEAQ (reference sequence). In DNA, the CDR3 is TGTGCCAGCAGCCCTATGAATGAGCAGTTCTTC. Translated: CASSPMNEQFF.

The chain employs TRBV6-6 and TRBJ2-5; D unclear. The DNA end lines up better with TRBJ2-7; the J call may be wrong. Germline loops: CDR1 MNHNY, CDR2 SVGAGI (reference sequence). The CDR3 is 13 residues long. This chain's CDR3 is CASSYASSYEQYF. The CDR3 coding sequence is TGTGCCAGCAGTTACGCGAGCTCCTACGAGCAGTACTTC.

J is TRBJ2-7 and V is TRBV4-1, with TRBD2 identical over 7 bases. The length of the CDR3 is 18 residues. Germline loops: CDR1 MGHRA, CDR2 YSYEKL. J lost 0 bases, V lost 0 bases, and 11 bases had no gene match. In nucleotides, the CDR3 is TGCGCCAGCAGCCAAGATTCTAGCGGCCTGCAAAGCTCCTACGAGCAGTACTTC. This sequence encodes CASSQDSSGLQSSYEQYF.